The 7 T cell receptor beta chains reported below all come from one sample, sequenced in a study of spatial heterogeneity in lung cancer. Antigen specificity for these receptors is unknown. Time point noted: sample taken at primary tumor resection. The study, taken as a whole, reports: Counts of expanded intratumoral alpha and beta TCRs tracked tumor mutation counts.

Each CDR3 protein gets one entry after TCRdb re-called the 5' RACE reads with MiXCR. The repertoire has about 3,500 distinct CDR3 sequences, over 4% of them found once; the top ten carry roughly 16%. Sequenced here: lung tumor tissue, sampled at surgery. These receptors came from a female donor with early-stage non-small cell lung cancer.

By its share, this clonotype is medium-sized. V is TRBV3-1 and J is TRBJ2-7; D is ambiguous. The CDR3 covers 15 residues. CDR1 and CDR2 (germline): LGHDT, YNNKEL (reference sequence). V lost 1 base, J lost 3 bases, and 13 bases lay in between. The CDR3 here is CASSQGAQTLYEQYF. CDR3 coding DNA: TGTGCCAGCAGCCAAGGCGCACAGACCCTCTACGAGCAGTACTTC.

By share of the sample, this clonotype is medium-sized. V is TRBV7-9 and J is TRBJ1-4; the match to TRBD1 covers 7 bases. V lost 2 bases and J lost 3; bases outside the gene matches: 6. This CDR3 is 16 amino acids long. Germline V lookup: CDR1 SEHNR, CDR2 FQNEAQ (reference sequence). The CDR3 coding sequence is TGTGCCAGCAGCTTAAACGACAGGGCGGCTAATGAAAAACTGTTTTTT. This sequence encodes CASSLNDRAANEKLFF.

This clonotype came up many times. The rearrangement joins TRBV7-2 to TRBJ2-5; the D is unclear. Germline assignment: CDR1 SGHTA and CDR2 FQGNSA. V shed 3 bases and J shed 4 bases, with 3 bases lying between them. CDR3 length: 11 residues. The CDR3 protein is CASSFRETQYF. The CDR3 region has the DNA TGTGCCAGCAGCTTCAGAGAGACCCAGTACTTC.

In its sample, this clonotype ranks as medium-sized. The J gene is TRBJ2-3, the V gene TRBV4-3; D possibly uses TRBD1 or TRBD2 (5 bases each). This CDR3 has 16 amino acids. Germline lookup yields CDR1 LGHNA and CDR2 YSLEER. The V gene lost 3 bases and the J gene lost 7 bases, with 20 bases spanning the gap. The CDR3 DNA follows: TGCGCCAGCAGCCAGGAACGGGACCGAGGGGCCTATACGCAGTATTTT. Translating it yields CASSQERDRGAYTQYF.

Many counts were recorded for this clonotype. This chain joins TRBV5-6 and TRBJ2-5; D ambiguous. Germline CDR1 and CDR2: SGHDT and YYEEEE. The germline V and J ends were trimmed by 5 bases and 2 bases, with 13 bases remaining between them. The CDR3 runs 14 residues. This CDR3 reads CASSSAFWQETQYF. The CDR3 DNA sequence: TGTGCCAGCAGTTCAGCCTTTTGGCAAGAGACCCAGTACTTC.

This clonotype has a count of ten or more. This chain uses TRBV20-1 with TRBJ2-3; tentative D call: TRBD2 (7 bases). The CDR3 runs 13 residues. Between the trimmed V and J ends, which lost 6 bases and 4 bases, there was a span of 14 bases. Germline CDR1 and CDR2: DFQATT and SNEGSKA (reference sequence). The CDR3 DNA is TGCAGTGCCCCTACGGGGGGCGCAGATACGCAGTATTTT. Residues: CSAPTGGADTQYF.

This clonotype is medium-sized in the sample. The chain uses TRBV7-2 and TRBJ2-3, with D possibly being TRBD2 (5 bases). V lost 6 bases and J lost 5, with 6 bases in between. The CDR3 covers 11 residues. The germline gives CDR1 SGHTA, CDR2 FQGNSA. The CDR3 nucleotides are TGTGCCAGCAGGGCGGGAGATACGCAGTATTTT. Amino acid sequence: CASRAGDTQYF.